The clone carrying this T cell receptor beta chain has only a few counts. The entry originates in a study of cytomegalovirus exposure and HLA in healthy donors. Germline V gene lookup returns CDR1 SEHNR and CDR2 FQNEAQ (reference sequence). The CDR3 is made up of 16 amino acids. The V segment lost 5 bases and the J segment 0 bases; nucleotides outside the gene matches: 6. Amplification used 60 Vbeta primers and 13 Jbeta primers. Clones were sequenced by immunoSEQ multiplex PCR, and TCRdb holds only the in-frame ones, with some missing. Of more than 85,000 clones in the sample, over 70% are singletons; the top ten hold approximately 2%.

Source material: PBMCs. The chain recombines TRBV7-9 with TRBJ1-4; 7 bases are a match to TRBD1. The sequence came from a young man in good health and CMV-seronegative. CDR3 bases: TGTGCCAGCAGCCCAGACAGGGATGCAACTAATGAAAAACTGTTTTTT. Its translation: CASSPDRDATNEKLFF.